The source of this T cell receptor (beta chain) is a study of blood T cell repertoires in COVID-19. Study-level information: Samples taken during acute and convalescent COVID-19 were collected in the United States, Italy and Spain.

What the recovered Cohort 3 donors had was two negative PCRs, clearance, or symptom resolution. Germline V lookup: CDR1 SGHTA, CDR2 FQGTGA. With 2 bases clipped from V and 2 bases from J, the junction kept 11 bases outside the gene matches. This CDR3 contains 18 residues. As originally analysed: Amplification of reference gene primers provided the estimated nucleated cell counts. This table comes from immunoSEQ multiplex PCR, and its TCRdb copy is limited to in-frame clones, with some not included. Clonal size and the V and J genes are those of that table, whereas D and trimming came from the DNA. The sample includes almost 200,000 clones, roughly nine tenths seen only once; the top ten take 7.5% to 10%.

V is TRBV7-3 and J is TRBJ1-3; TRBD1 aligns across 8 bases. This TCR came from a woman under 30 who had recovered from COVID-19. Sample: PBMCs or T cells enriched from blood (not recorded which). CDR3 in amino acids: CASSLQPYETGAGNTIYF. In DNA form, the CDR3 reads TGTGCCAGCAGCTTACAGCCCTACGAGACAGGGGCTGGAAACACCATATATTTT.